These 21 T cell receptor beta chains originate from one sample sequenced in a study of blood T cell repertoires in COVID-19. Sequenced by immunoSEQ multiplex PCR; TCRdb stores in-frame clones only, minus some. Found here are roughly 290,000 clones, under 90% of them singletons; the top ten hold 1.7%. Sequencing was carried out using PBMCs or T cells enriched from blood (not recorded which). These receptors were collected from a woman in her thirties or forties who had recovered from COVID-19.

CDR3 residues: CASSVQGLGDEQYF. DNA of the CDR3: TGCGCCAGCAGCGTACAGGGTCTTGGCGACGAGCAGTACTTC. The chain links TRBV5-1 to TRBJ2-7; D may be TRBD1 (6 bases). CDR3 length: 14 residues. V lost 4 bases to trimming and J lost 5 bases, with 16 bases between them. The germline V gene has CDR1 SGHRS and CDR2 YFSETQ.

The chain joins TRBV12-3 or TRBV12-4 to TRBJ2-5; 8 bases line up with TRBD1. The CDR3 spans 13 residues. The junction had 5 bases not matched to a gene; V was cut back by 7 bases and J by 4 bases. CDR3 in amino acids: CASMGQARETQYF. In DNA, the CDR3 is TGTGCCAGCATGGGACAGGCAAGAGAGACCCAGTACTTC.

V gene TRBV10-3 combines with J gene TRBJ1-6; weak D call: TRBD1 (6 bases). The germline CDR1 and CDR2 sequences are ENHRY and SYGVKD. The ends were cut back, 3 bases at V and 10 bases at J, with 16 bases in the middle. CDR3 length: 15 amino acids. The CDR3: CAISEEEGGISPLHF. CDR3 coding DNA: TGTGCCATCAGTGAAGAGGAAGGGGGTATCTCACCCCTCCACTTT.

This chain links TRBV6-5 with TRBJ1-2; 9 positions match TRBD1. CDR1 and CDR2 (germline): MNHEY, SVGAGI. The CDR3 has 13 residues. V shed 6 bases and J 3 bases; nucleotides not matched to a gene: 2. This CDR3 reads CASSDRGYYGYTF. DNA of the CDR3: TGTGCCAGCAGCGACAGGGGGTACTATGGCTACACCTTC.

CDR3 sequence reads: CASSQGGGPTRVTQYF. The CDR3, as DNA: TGTGCCAGCAGCCAAGGGGGGGGACCCACGAGGGTTACGCAGTATTTT. The chain combines TRBV3-1 (or the pseudogene TRBV3-2) with TRBJ2-3; TRBD2 matches 7 bases. This CDR3 is built from 16 residues. Germline lookup yields CDR1 LGHDT and CDR2 YNNKEL (reference sequence). Trimming took 1 base from V and 8 from J; bases not matched to a gene: 12.

This chain connects TRBV5-4 to TRBJ1-1; 7 bases fit TRBD1. Germline loops: CDR1 SGHNT, CDR2 YYREEE (reference sequence). There are 16 residues in the CDR3. Trimming removed 2 bases from V and 0 bases from J; junction bases left unmatched: 7. Here the CDR3 DNA reads TGTGCCAGCAGCTTAGAGGGGGCAGGTTTGAACACTGAAGCTTTCTTT. It yields the protein CASSLEGAGLNTEAFF.

The V call is TRBV20-1, the J call TRBJ2-7, with D possibly matching TRBD2 (5 bases). Between the trimmed V and J ends, which lost 4 bases and 6 bases, there was a span of 10 bases. The CDR3 is 11 amino acids. Germline-derived CDR1 and CDR2 are DFQATT and SNEGSKA (reference sequence). CDR3 region: CSAIDYPEQYF. The CDR3 DNA is TGCAGTGCTATTGACTACCCCGAGCAGTACTTC.

A remark on this clone: This CDR3 is also generated by other DNA sequences in the sample. This chain connects TRBV12-3 or TRBV12-4 to TRBJ1-2, with TRBD1 as a possible D gene (5 bases). This CDR3 has 12 residues. V shed 6 bases and J shed 8 bases, with 13 bases lying between them. The CDR3 bases are TGTGCCAGCAGCCCGGGGGGTTTAGGCTACACCTTC. Its translation is CASSPGGLGYTF.

V and J are TRBV19 and TRBJ2-5; tentative D call: TRBD1 (5 bases). The CDR3 runs to 18 residues. V was trimmed by 9 bases and J by 1 base, leaving 27 bases between them. Germline V CDR1 and CDR2: LNHDA, SQIVND (reference sequence). The CDR3: CARPPHPFRQGSQETQYF. DNA of the CDR3: TGTGCCAGGCCCCCGCACCCCTTTCGGCAGGGCAGCCAAGAGACCCAGTACTTC.

V gene TRBV18 combines with J gene TRBJ2-5; D is unresolved. Germline CDR1 is KGHSH and CDR2 is LQKENI. This CDR3 is built from 13 residues. Trimming cost V 2 bases and J 1 base, with 5 bases left between them. For the CDR3, the DNA is TGTGCCAGCTCACCAAGAGTCCAAGAGACCCAGTACTTC. Translation gives CASSPRVQETQYF. Supplemented by reference TRBV18 and TRBJ2-5, the full variable domain reads NAGVMQNPRHLVRRRGQEARLRCSPMKGHSHVYWYRQLPEEGLKFMVYLQKENIIDESGMPKERFSAEFPKEGPSILRIQQVVRGDSAAYFCASSPRVQETQYFGPGTRLLVL.

The genes are TRBV6-5 and TRBJ1-5; no clear D gene. Germline CDR1 reads MNHEY; CDR2 reads SVGAGI. V lost 8 bases and J lost 6, with 8 bases in between. This CDR3 has 11 residues. Written as DNA, the CDR3 is TGTGCCAGCGGGGAGAGTCAGCCCCAGCATTTT. It encodes CASGESQPQHF.

The chain has TRBV30 and TRBJ1-2; TRBD1 matches 8 bases. The CDR3 has 19 amino acids. The ends lost 0 bases at V and 6 bases at J; junction bases unmatched: 21. Germline CDR1 is GTSNPN and CDR2 is SVGIG (reference sequence). The CDR3 DNA sequence: TGTGCCTGGAGTGTAACCGTCCCCCGGCCACAGGGGGAGTCAAATGGCTACACCTTC. It codes for CAWSVTVPRPQGESNGYTF.

The table lists this clone with a few counts. The chain uses TRBV12-5 and TRBJ1-5, with 9 bases that match TRBD1. Germline V gene data show CDR1 as LGHNT and CDR2 as FRNRAP. V trimming: 6 bases; J trimming: 0 bases; junction bases outside the gene matches: 15. This CDR3 spans 19 amino acids. The CDR3 spells CASGQTTGTGRYSNQPQHF. The CDR3 nucleotides are TGTGCTAGTGGCCAGACCACCGGGACAGGGCGATATAGCAATCAGCCCCAGCATTTT.

The rearrangement joins TRBV5-1 to TRBJ2-2, with TRBD1 matching over 8 bases. The CDR3 is made up of 15 amino acids. CDR1 is SGHRS and CDR2 is YFSETQ in the germline V gene. V was clipped by 4 bases and J by 3 bases; unmatched bases: 5. CDR3 in DNA: TGCGCCAGCAGCCCCGGGACAGGCGACACCGGGGAGCTGTTTTTT. Amino acids: CASSPGTGDTGELFF.

This chain connects TRBV21-1 to TRBJ1-5. TRBV21-1 is a known pseudogene. The CDR3 runs 14 residues. In DNA, the CDR3 is TGTGCCATAGCCCCGCCCAGTAGCAATCAGCCCCAGCATTTT. This sequence encodes CAIAPPSSNQPQHF.

This clone was counted once. Other DNA sequences within the sample encode an identical CDR3. The gene calls are TRBV11-2 and TRBJ2-1; D is perhaps TRBD2 (5 bases). The CDR3 is 15 amino acids. CDR1 SGHAT and CDR2 FQNNGV come from the germline V gene. The V gene lost 0 bases and the J gene lost 3 bases, with 9 bases spanning the gap. Written as DNA, the CDR3 is TGTGCCAGCAGCTTAGATCCCAGCGGCTACAATGAGCAGTTCTTC. Translated, it gives CASSLDPSGYNEQFF.

This chain joins TRBV5-1 and TRBJ2-3; 11 bases agree with TRBD2. Unmatched junction bases numbered 15, after V lost 0 bases and J lost 0 bases. Looked up from germline, CDR1 is SGHRS and CDR2 is YFSETQ. This CDR3 has 21 amino acids. CDR3 amino acids: CASSLAGTSGGYGSSTDTQYF. CDR3 in DNA: TGCGCCAGCAGCTTGGCGGGTACTAGCGGGGGATACGGGTCGAGCACAGATACGCAGTATTTT.

This clone occurred a few times. The chain recombines TRBV4-1 with TRBJ1-6, with 8 bases identical to TRBD1. The CDR3 runs to 15 residues. V was pared by 3 bases and J by 8 bases, with 6 bases of the junction left unmatched. The germline gives CDR1 MGHRA, CDR2 YSYEKL. CDR3 sequence: CASSHPQDRDSPLHF. The CDR3 DNA sequence: TGCGCCAGCAGCCACCCCCAGGACAGGGATTCACCCCTCCACTTT.

The J gene is TRBJ1-1, the V gene TRBV19; tentative D call: TRBD1 (6 bases). V shed 4 bases and J shed 4 bases, with 13 bases lying between them. This CDR3 is 14 amino acids long. Germline V lookup: CDR1 LNHDA, CDR2 SQIVND (reference sequence). The CDR3 DNA follows: TGTGCCAGTAGTAGGGGGAACAGGGTCACTGAAGCTTTCTTT. This translates into CASSRGNRVTEAFF.

This clone was detected once. The V and J genes are TRBV14 and TRBJ2-1; TRBD2 aligns across 11 bases. Germline CDR1 and CDR2: SGHDN and FVKESK. This CDR3 region has 16 residues. V dropped 1 base and J dropped 6; count of bases not matched to a gene: 5. The CDR3 loop reads CASSQGSLAGGNEQFF. The CDR3, as DNA: TGTGCCAGCAGCCAAGGGAGTCTAGCGGGAGGCAATGAGCAGTTCTTC.

The rearrangement links TRBV30 to TRBJ2-7, with 11 bases fitting TRBD2. The J segment lost 12 bases and the V segment lost 0 bases, leaving 7 bases of the junction unmatched. This CDR3 contains 13 residues. Germline CDR1 and CDR2: GTSNPN and SVGIG (reference sequence). Here the CDR3 DNA reads TGTGCCTGGAGTGTAATCGTAGCGGGAGGGCCGTACTTC. Its translation: CAWSVIVAGGPYF. Full variable domain (missing parts from reference TRBV30 and TRBJ2-7): SQTIHQWPATLVQPVGSPLSLECTVEGTSNPNLYWYRQAAGRGLQLLFYSVGIGQISSEVPQNLSASRPQDRQFILSSKKLLLSDSGFYLCAWSVIVAGGPYFGPGTRLTVT.